What follows are 27 T cell receptor beta chains derived from one specimen sequenced in a study of Graves' ophthalmopathy and Graves' hyperthyroidism. The sequenced template was RNA, covering the TCR beta CDR3 region. Following a first-round RT-PCR that used HTBI primers, a second-round multiplex PCR was carried out. From the multiplex PCR reads, TCRdb called clonotypes with MiXCR, one entry per CDR3 protein. Among roughly 420,000 distinct CDR3 sequences listed, around 21% were seen once. What was sequenced was peripheral blood. The source is a woman under 30 with stable Graves' hyperthyroidism.

This clonotype was picked up a small number of times. The rearrangement uses TRBV15 and TRBJ1-5; D unresolved. Germline-derived CDR1 and CDR2 are LNHNV and YYDKDF (reference sequence). The CDR3 extends over 12 amino acids. V lost 0 bases to trimming and J lost 8 bases, with 5 bases between them. The CDR3 DNA is TGTGCCACCAGCAGAGACCCTGAGCCCCAGCATTTT. Translation gives CATSRDPEPQHF.

This clonotype occurred a few times. The chain employs TRBV18 and TRBJ1-3; D uncertain. Germline-derived CDR1 and CDR2 are KGHSH and LQKENI. CDR3 length: 14 residues. V was trimmed by 5 bases and J by 2 bases, leaving 10 bases between them. CDR3 sequence (DNA): TGTGCCAGCTCATGGGAGGTAGCTGGAAACACCATATATTTT. Translation gives CASSWEVAGNTIYF.

This clonotype was recorded at least ten times. The CDR3 nucleotides read TGTGCCAGCAGCTTACACGGGTCCAATCAGCCCCAGCATTTT. Protein sequence: CASSLHGSNQPQHF. The V gene is TRBV11-2, the J gene TRBJ1-5; the D is unclear. The ends were cut back, 2 bases at V and 3 bases at J, with 8 bases in the middle. The CDR3 extends over 14 amino acids. Germline assignment: CDR1 SGHAT and CDR2 FQNNGV.

V and J are TRBV2 and TRBJ2-7, with D unresolved. CDR1 and CDR2 (germline): SNHLY, FYNNEI. The CDR3 loop spans 13 amino acids. Trimming cost V 6 bases and J 4 bases, with 13 bases left between them. The CDR3: CASRDVGPYEQYF. In DNA, the CDR3 is TGTGCCAGCAGGGATGTAGGACCTTACGAGCAGTACTTC.

This sequence joins TRBV30 and TRBJ1-3; D is unclear. Germline CDR1 GTSNPN, CDR2 SVGIG (reference sequence). The CDR3 covers 14 residues. V was shortened by 4 bases and J by 0 bases, with 10 bases between the two germline ends. The CDR3 protein is CAWKPAASGNTIYF. The CDR3 bases are TGTGCCTGGAAACCGGCGGCCTCTGGAAACACCATATATTTT.

This clonotype was picked up many times. The J gene is TRBJ2-4, the V gene TRBV19; 8 nucleotides agree with TRBD1. Germline values: CDR1 LNHDA, CDR2 SQIVND (reference sequence). The CDR3 sequence is 17 residues long. After removal of 5 bases from V and 0 bases from J, the junction contained 9 bases not matched to a gene. The CDR3 reads CASSPTRTGIAKNIQYF. In DNA form, the CDR3 reads TGTGCCAGTAGTCCGACCAGGACAGGGATAGCCAAAAACATTCAGTACTTC. The complete variable domain, with remaining parts taken from reference TRBV19 and TRBJ2-4, reads DGGITQSPKYLFRKEGQNVTLSCEQNLNHDAMYWYRQDPGQGLRLIYYSQIVNDFQKGDIAEGYSVSREKKESFPLTVTSAQKNPTAFYLCASSPTRTGIAKNIQYFGAGTRLSVL.

The rearrangement uses TRBV30 and TRBJ2-4; the D call may be TRBD1 or TRBD2 (6 bases each). The germline V and J ends were trimmed by 0 bases and 14 bases, with 17 bases remaining between them. The germline gives CDR1 GTSNPN, CDR2 SVGIG (reference sequence). The CDR3 has 13 amino acids. CDR3 DNA sequence: TGTGCCTGGAGTGTACAGGGAGGCCGTTCCGAGTACTTC. Its protein is CAWSVQGGRSEYF.

The genes are TRBV4-1 and TRBJ1-1, with D possibly being TRBD1 (5 bases). V lost 1 base and J lost 0, with 12 bases in between. Germline assignment: CDR1 MGHRA and CDR2 YSYEKL. The CDR3 length is 16 residues. The CDR3 loop reads CASSQGNRLMNTEAFF. Here the CDR3 DNA reads TGCGCCAGCAGCCAAGGCAACAGGCTAATGAACACTGAAGCTTTCTTT.

This clonotype was picked up a small number of times. This chain links TRBV28 with TRBJ2-7; D possibly uses TRBD1 or TRBD2 (6 bases each). The V end was cut by 3 bases, the J end by 6 bases, with 15 bases between. The germline gives CDR1 MDHEN, CDR2 SYDVKM. The CDR3 spans 14 residues. The CDR3 loop reads CASSLAGHPFEQYF. CDR3 nucleotide sequence: TGTGCCAGCAGTTTGGCGGGACACCCCTTCGAGCAGTACTTC.

This clonotype occurred many times. CDR3 amino acids: CASSSRGGEQYF. The DNA of the CDR3 is TGTGCCAGCAGTTCAAGGGGGGGCGAGCAGTACTTC. The genes are TRBV27 and TRBJ2-7; TRBD2 is a possible D gene (7 bases). This CDR3 has 12 amino acids. CDR1 MNHEY and CDR2 SMNVEV come from the germline V gene (reference sequence). Trimming took 4 bases from V and 6 from J, leaving 10 bases between them.

This clonotype was observed at least ten times. One end of the junction is discordant with germline, which a read error may explain. This chain connects TRBV28 to TRBJ1-2; D ambiguous. From germline, CDR1 is MDHEN and CDR2 SYDVKM. The CDR3 runs 14 residues. The DNA for the CDR3 is TGTGCCAACAGTTTCGACCCAGGAGGTTATGGCTACACCTTC. Protein product: CANSFDPGGYGYTF.

This clonotype has ten or more counts. The chain has TRBV6-1 and TRBJ1-5; 9 bases are shared with TRBD1. The CDR3 consists of 14 residues. Germline CDR1 and CDR2: MNHNS and SASEGT. J gave up 5 bases and V 8 bases, and 7 bases lay outside the gene matches. DNA of the CDR3: TGTGCCAGCGCATACAGGGGGCTCGATCAGCCCCAGCATTTT. Translated: CASAYRGLDQPQHF.

Here the CDR3 reads CASRPLSGRAVGELFF. The CDR3 bases are TGTGCCAGCAGGCCCTTAAGCGGGAGGGCCGTCGGGGAGCTGTTTTTT. The chain couples TRBV12-3 or TRBV12-4 to TRBJ2-2; 10 bases match TRBD2. Trimming cost V 6 bases and J 7 bases; bases outside gene matches: 11. This CDR3 region has 16 residues.

This clonotype was observed at least ten times. The chain uses TRBV12-3 or TRBV12-4 and TRBJ2-5; TRBD1 agrees at 9 bases. The length of the CDR3 is 15 residues. With V trimmed by 4 bases and J by 5 bases, 8 bases remained unmatched. CDR3 DNA: TGTGCCAGCAGTTCGAGGACAGGGGCGTCGGAGACCCAGTACTTC. This gives the protein CASSSRTGASETQYF.

V usage is TRBV11-2 and J usage is TRBJ2-7; 7 bases are a match to TRBD2. CDR1 and CDR2 from the germline V gene are SGHAT and FQNNGV. The CDR3 contains 13 residues. V lost 5 bases to trimming and J lost 6 bases; unmatched junction nucleotides: 7. CDR3 residues: CASSGSSGGEQYF. Here the CDR3 DNA reads TGTGCCAGCAGCGGGTCTAGCGGAGGCGAGCAGTACTTC.

This clonotype came up many times. The chain is built from TRBV6-2 or TRBV6-3 and TRBJ1-2, with D tentatively TRBD1 (6 bases). CDR1 MNHEY and CDR2 SVGEGT come from the germline V gene. V was trimmed by 0 bases and J by 4 bases, leaving 12 bases between them. The CDR3 consists of 15 residues. The CDR3 here is CASSYSQGSTYGYTF. In DNA form, the CDR3 reads TGTGCCAGCAGTTACTCACAGGGATCTACCTATGGCTACACCTTC.

As for this clonotype: A much larger clone is a single base away; this may be a read error. This chain uses TRBV28 with TRBJ2-7; D possibly corresponds to TRBD2 (7 bases). Germline CDR1 MDHEN, CDR2 SYDVKM. There are 14 residues in the CDR3. Between the trimmed V and J ends, which lost 5 bases and 2 bases, there was a span of 13 bases. The CDR3 region is CASSDPGGTYEQYF. CDR3 sequence (DNA): TGTGCCAGCAGTGACCCGGGGGGCACCTACGAGCAGTACTTC.

About this clonotype itself: The junction differs from germline at one of its ends, possibly a read error. The CDR3 DNA sequence: TGCACCAGCAGCTTGGGAACATCGAGCTCTGGAAACACCATATATTTT. Residues: CTSSLGTSSSGNTIYF. This sequence joins TRBV5-1 and TRBJ1-3; D unclear. The CDR3 extends over 16 amino acids. CDR1 is SGHRS, CDR2 YFSETQ, per germline. The full variable domain, its missing parts supplied by reference TRBV5-1 and TRBJ1-3, is KAGVTQTPRYLIKTRGQQVTLSCSPISGHRSVSWYQQTPGQGLQFLFEYFSETQRNKGNFPGRFSGRQFSNSRSEMNVSTLELGDSALYLCTSSLGTSSSGNTIYFGEGSWLTVV.

The chain recombines TRBV19 with TRBJ2-7, with unresolved D. CDR1 is LNHDA, CDR2 SQIVND, per germline (reference sequence). This CDR3 is 13 amino acids long. Trimming removed 3 bases from V and 6 bases from J, with 12 bases in between. The CDR3 here is CASSMRGPFEQYF. CDR3 bases: TGTGCCAGTAGTATGCGTGGCCCCTTCGAGCAGTACTTC.

This chain joins TRBV6-1 and TRBJ1-2, with 8 nucleotides matching TRBD1. Germline V CDR1 and CDR2: MNHNS, SASEGT. Trimming removed 5 bases from V and 4 bases from J; junction bases left unmatched: 9. The CDR3 has 15 amino acids. The CDR3 nucleotides are TGTGCCAGCAGTAGAGAGGACAGGGTTTTCTATGGCTACACCTTC. Residues: CASSREDRVFYGYTF.

The CDR3 reads CSAGEGPSETQYF. In nucleotides, the CDR3 is TGCAGTGCAGGGGAGGGGCCCTCAGAGACCCAGTACTTC. The chain is built from TRBV20-1 and TRBJ2-5, with 7 bases lining up with TRBD2. The J segment lost 4 bases and the V segment lost 6 bases, leaving 8 bases of the junction unmatched. In germline, CDR1 is DFQATT, CDR2 SNEGSKA (reference sequence). The CDR3 runs to 13 residues.

This clonotype came up many times. V usage is TRBV11-1 and J usage is TRBJ2-5; D gene ambiguous. CDR1 and CDR2 (germline): SGHAT, FQDESV (reference sequence). CDR3 length: 15 residues. Trimming took 4 bases from V and 5 from J, leaving 17 bases between them. CDR3 region: CASSSGPSQGETQYF. Written as DNA, the CDR3 is TGTGCCAGCAGCTCCGGACCTAGTCAAGGGGAGACCCAGTACTTC. The whole variable domain, remainder taken from reference TRBV11-1 and TRBJ2-5, is EAEVAQSPRYKITEKSQAVAFWCDPISGHATLYWYRQILGQGPELLVQFQDESVVDDSQLPKDRFSAERLKGVDSTLKIQPAELGDSAMYLCASSSGPSQGETQYFGPGTRLLVL.

This clonotype was found many times. Since a much larger clone is just one base distant, this may be a read error. The chain carries TRBV6-1 and TRBJ1-2; D gene ambiguous. This CDR3 region has 15 residues. Germline V CDR1 and CDR2: MNHNS, SASEGT. The CDR3 loop reads CASSEKEGDFYGCTF. The CDR3 DNA reads TGTGCCAGCAGTGAAAAGGAGGGAGACTTTTATGGCTGCACCTTC.

At least ten counts were recorded for this clonotype. The V gene is TRBV11-2, the J gene TRBJ2-5, with D possibly being TRBD2 (6 bases). Germline V gene lookup returns CDR1 SGHAT and CDR2 FQNNGV. The CDR3 runs to 16 residues. V shed 3 bases and J shed 5 bases, with 19 bases lying between them. The CDR3: CASSFNARRGAETQYF. The CDR3 DNA reads as TGTGCCAGCAGCTTTAATGCTCGCCGCGGGGCTGAGACCCAGTACTTC. The complete variable domain, with remaining parts taken from reference TRBV11-2 and TRBJ2-5, reads EAGVAQSPRYKIIEKRQSVAFWCNPISGHATLYWYQQILGQGPKLLIQFQNNGVVDDSQLPKDRFSAERLKGVDSTLKIQPAKLEDSAVYLCASSFNARRGAETQYFGPGTRLLVL.

This clonotype has at least ten counts. This chain uses TRBV5-1 with TRBJ2-2; TRBD2 matches at 8 bases. Germline CDR1 reads SGHRS; CDR2 reads YFSETQ. J gave up 5 bases and V 2 bases, and 5 bases lay outside the gene matches. The CDR3 contains 15 residues. The DNA for the CDR3 is TGCGCCAGCAGCTTTTCTACTAGCGGTACCGGGGAGCTGTTTTTT. Translation gives CASSFSTSGTGELFF. Complete variable domain (other parts from reference TRBV5-1 and TRBJ2-2): KAGVTQTPRYLIKTRGQQVTLSCSPISGHRSVSWYQQTPGQGLQFLFEYFSETQRNKGNFPGRFSGRQFSNSRSEMNVSTLELGDSALYLCASSFSTSGTGELFFGEGSRLTVL.

The table lists this clonotype with many counts. The rearrangement joins TRBV6-1 to TRBJ1-5; unclear D gene. Trimming removed 7 bases from V and 0 bases from J, with 16 bases in between. This CDR3 is 16 amino acids long. The germline gives CDR1 MNHNS, CDR2 SASEGT. The DNA of the CDR3 is TGTGCCAGCACGCGCCGGACCATCAATAGCAATCAGCCCCAGCATTTT. Translation: CASTRRTINSNQPQHF.

The sample holds many counts of this clonotype. V usage is TRBV15 and J usage is TRBJ2-5; TRBD1 might be the D (6 bases). The germline CDR1 and CDR2 sequences are LNHNV and YYDKDF (reference sequence). The CDR3 runs to 13 residues. Trimming shortened V by 5 bases and J by 5 bases, and 12 bases separated the two germline ends. The CDR3 DNA is TGTGCCACCAGCGCTCAGGGGTGGGAGACCCAGTACTTC. Its translation: CATSAQGWETQYF.